This T cell receptor beta chain emerged from a study of cytomegalovirus exposure and HLA in healthy donors. The study's findings and limits: Later analysis showed most CMV-associated TCR beta chains appearing HLA-restricted. 150 or so TCR beta chains were listed as cytomegalovirus-associated. Prior analysis indicated that the majority of TCR beta V segments exhibited productivity approximately 90% or approximately 30% of the time.

Comment on this clone: Antigen: not known.

Donors were nominally healthy when sampled, though unrecorded immune exposures were likely. Germline assignment: CDR1 SQVTM and CDR2 ANQGSEA. The length of the CDR3 is 12 residues. V lost 7 bases, J lost 4 bases, and 2 bases stayed unmatched. Use of 60 Vbeta and 13 Jbeta primers characterized the PCR. The method was immunoSEQ multiplex PCR; TCRdb's version includes in-frame clones alone and lacks a portion of them. This sample lists tens of thousands of clones; its ten largest clones have approximately 15%. Sequencing was performed on PBMCs. This clonotype originated in a male donor in good health and CMV-seropositive. This chain uses TRBV29-1 with TRBJ2-5; TRBD2 aligns across 11 bases. CDR3 amino acids: CSALAGGETQYF. The CDR3 DNA sequence: TGCAGCGCCCTAGCGGGGGGAGAGACCCAGTACTTC.